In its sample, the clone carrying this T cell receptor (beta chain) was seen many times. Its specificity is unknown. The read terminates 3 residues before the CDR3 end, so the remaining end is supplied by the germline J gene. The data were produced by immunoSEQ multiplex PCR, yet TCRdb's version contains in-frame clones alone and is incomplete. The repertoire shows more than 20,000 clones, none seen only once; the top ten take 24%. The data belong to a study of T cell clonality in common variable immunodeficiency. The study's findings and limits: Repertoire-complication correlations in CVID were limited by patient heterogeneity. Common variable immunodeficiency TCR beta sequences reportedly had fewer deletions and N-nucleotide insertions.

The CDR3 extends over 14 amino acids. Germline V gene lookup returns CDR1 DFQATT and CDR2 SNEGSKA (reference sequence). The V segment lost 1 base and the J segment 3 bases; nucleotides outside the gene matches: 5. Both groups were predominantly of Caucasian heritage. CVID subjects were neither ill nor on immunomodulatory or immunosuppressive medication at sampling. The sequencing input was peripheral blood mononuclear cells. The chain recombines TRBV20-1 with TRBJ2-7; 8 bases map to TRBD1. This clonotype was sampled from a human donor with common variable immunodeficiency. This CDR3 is CSARGQGQNYEQYF. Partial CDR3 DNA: TGCAGTGCTAGAGGACAGGGGCAAAACTACGAG.